The sequence of this T cell receptor beta chain was determined in a study of early T cells in non-severe SARS-CoV-2 infection. Overall study: Unpaired chains resulted from sequencing bulk RNA of unsorted whole blood. Findings of the study overall: The VDJdb matching leaned toward anti-spike CD8 responses and overlooked private and CD4 specificities.

The TCR library protocol attached unique molecular identifiers to the individual cDNA molecules. Each CDR3 protein is one row after TCRdb ran MiXCR on the 5' RACE reads. The sample lists about 61,000 distinct CDR3 sequences; 9.5% to 15% were seen once. This clonotype was counted at least ten times. Its antigen remains unidentified. The CDR3 length is 14 residues. Per germline, CDR1 GTSNPN and CDR2 SVGIG (reference sequence). Trimming removed 0 bases at V and 0 bases at J, with 6 bases between. This material consisted of whole blood, taken at baseline. The source is an adult who was a healthcare worker with PCR-confirmed SARS-CoV-2 infection or an uninfected control (not recorded which). The donor label of this sample is uncertain. V and J are TRBV30 and TRBJ2-1; D gene unclear. As DNA, the CDR3 is TGTGCCTGGAGTGTATTAAGCTCCTACAATGAGCAGTTCTTC. Its protein product is CAWSVLSSYNEQFF.